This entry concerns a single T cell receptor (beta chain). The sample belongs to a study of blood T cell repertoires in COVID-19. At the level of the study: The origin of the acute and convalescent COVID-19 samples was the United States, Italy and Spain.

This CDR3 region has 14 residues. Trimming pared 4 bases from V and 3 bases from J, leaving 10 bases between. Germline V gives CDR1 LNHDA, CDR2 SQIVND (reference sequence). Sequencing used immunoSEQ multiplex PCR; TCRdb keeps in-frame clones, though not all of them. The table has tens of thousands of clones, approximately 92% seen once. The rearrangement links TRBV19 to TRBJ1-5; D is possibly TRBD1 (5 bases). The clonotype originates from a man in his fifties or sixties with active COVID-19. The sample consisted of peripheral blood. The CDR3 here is CASSTQGNNQPQHF. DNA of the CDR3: TGTGCCAGTAGTACCCAGGGAAACAATCAGCCCCAGCATTTT.